This is a list of T cell receptor beta chains from one sample in a study of control samples from healthy donors and cancer patients. Some clones are missing from TCRdb's copy, which holds only in-frame ones; the method was immunoSEQ multiplex PCR. Among 95,000 to 130,000 clones listed, approximately 90% were seen once. The sample comprised blood. These receptors were collected from a woman in her 70s in good health. Both conserved end residues are part of each CDR3. The D gene is left open where the match is weak. Not all rows give a size; the values are once, few, many and, for expanded clones, a class.

CDR3 DNA: TGTGCCAGCTCACCGGACAGGGCTGCGACTGAAGCTTTCTTT; CDR3 protein: CASSPDRAATEAFF; J gene: TRBJ1-1; clone size: -; D gene: TRBD1; V gene: TRBV18
CDR3 DNA: TGTGCCAGCAGCGTGTGGACAGAGCCTGGGGCCAACGTCCTGACTTTC; CDR3 protein: CASSVWTEPGANVLTF; J gene: TRBJ2-6; clone size: -; D gene: -; V gene: TRBV9
CDR3 DNA: TGCGCCAGCAGCCCCCGTGGGGCGGGGACTGAAGCTTTCTTT; CDR3 protein: CASSPRGAGTEAFF; J gene: TRBJ1-1; clone size: -; D gene: -; V gene: TRBV4-1
CDR3 DNA: TGTGCCAGCAGTTCCGATGGCACAGATACGCAGTATTTT; CDR3 protein: CASSSDGTDTQYF; J gene: TRBJ2-3; clone size: -; D gene: -; V gene: TRBV12-3/TRBV12-4
CDR3 DNA: TGCGCCAGCAGCCAAGATCAGACGGCTCTGGTCTACACCTTC; CDR3 protein: CASSQDQTALVYTF; J gene: TRBJ1-2; clone size: once; D gene: -; V gene: TRBV4-1
CDR3 DNA: TGCGCCAGCAGCCCGACCGACAGGGGGGCTGCTGAAGCTTTCTTT; CDR3 protein: CASSPTDRGAAEAFF; J gene: TRBJ1-1; clone size: -; D gene: TRBD1; V gene: TRBV5-1
CDR3 DNA: TGTGCCACCTCGGTGGGCAGGGGCGCATTCGACGAGCAGTACTTC; CDR3 protein: CATSVGRGAFDEQYF; J gene: TRBJ2-7; clone size: -; D gene: -; V gene: TRBV6-5
CDR3 DNA: TGCGCCAGCAGCCAAGCCCGGGGCTACACCTTC; CDR3 protein: CASSQARGYTF; J gene: TRBJ1-2; clone size: -; D gene: -; V gene: TRBV4-1
CDR3 DNA: TGCGCCAGCAGCTTATGGACTAGCGGGTCCTACAATGAGCAGTTCTTC; CDR3 protein: CASSLWTSGSYNEQFF; J gene: TRBJ2-1; clone size: -; D gene: TRBD2; V gene: TRBV5-1
CDR3 DNA: TGTGCCAGCAGCACGACAGGGAGCTCCTACAATGAGCAGTTCTTC; CDR3 protein: CASSTTGSSYNEQFF; J gene: TRBJ2-1; clone size: -; D gene: TRBD1; V gene: TRBV9
CDR3 DNA: TGTGCCAGCAGTAAAATCGGGGGTAACTATGGCTACACCTTC; CDR3 protein: CASSKIGGNYGYTF; J gene: TRBJ1-2; clone size: -; D gene: -; V gene: TRBV27
CDR3 DNA: TGCAGCGTGAAGGGGAGAGCGGGGGGTTACAATGAGCAGTTCTTC; CDR3 protein: CSVKGRAGGYNEQFF; J gene: TRBJ2-1; clone size: few; D gene: TRBD2; V gene: TRBV29-1
CDR3 DNA: TGTGCCAGCAGCTTCCCTAGCGGGGGGTTGGGAGCAGATACGCAGTATTTT; CDR3 protein: CASSFPSGGLGADTQYF; J gene: TRBJ2-3; clone size: -; D gene: TRBD2; V gene: TRBV5-6
CDR3 DNA: TGTGCCAGCAGCGTACACAGGGCGGCCGGCACAGATACGCAGTATTTT; CDR3 protein: CASSVHRAAGTDTQYF; J gene: TRBJ2-3; clone size: -; D gene: -; V gene: TRBV9
CDR3 DNA: TGTGCCAGCAGCGGGGGGAGCTCCTACAATGAGCAGTTCTTC; CDR3 protein: CASSGGSSYNEQFF; J gene: TRBJ2-1; clone size: -; D gene: TRBD2; V gene: TRBV6-2/TRBV6-3
CDR3 DNA: TGCGCCAGCAGCTTGCTAGGGGGGGAGAATGAGCAGTTCTTC; CDR3 protein: CASSLLGGENEQFF; J gene: TRBJ2-1; clone size: -; D gene: -; V gene: TRBV5-1
CDR3 DNA: TGTGCCAGCAGCCAGGGCAGCTACAATGAGCAGTTCTTC; CDR3 protein: CASSQGSYNEQFF; J gene: TRBJ2-1; clone size: -; D gene: -; V gene: TRBV3-1/TRBV3-2
CDR3 DNA: TGCAGCGTGGGGAGAGGGGGCGCCGGCACTGAAGCTTTCTTT; CDR3 protein: CSVGRGGAGTEAFF; J gene: TRBJ1-1; clone size: -; D gene: TRBD1; V gene: TRBV29-1